The T cell receptor beta chain under discussion was sequenced for a study of shared clonotypes between healthy human individuals. About this clone: Different DNA sequences within this sample yield the same CDR3.

Profiled with immunoSEQ multiplex PCR; TCRdb holds only in-frame clones, not every one. The sample holds hundreds of thousands of clones, under 80% seen once. The germline gives CDR1 MNHNS, CDR2 SASEGT. There are 11 residues in the CDR3. V lost 3 bases and J lost 3, with 3 bases in between. The source of this sequence is a woman in her 30s in good health. Sequencing was performed on memory CD4+ T cells sorted from blood. Subset: CD45RA-negative fraction. The chain employs TRBV6-1 and TRBJ2-7; D ambiguous. Here the CDR3 DNA reads TGTGCCAGCAGTGAGGGCTACGAGCAGTACTTC. Translated, it gives CASSEGYEQYF.